This TCR beta chain was captured in a study of OX40 agonist ivuxolimab in advanced cancers. Libraries were prepared by immunoSEQ multiplex PCR; TCRdb keeps only in-frame clonotypes and omits some of them. This sample has 60,000 or so clones; about 90% occur once, and the top ten carry 20% to 30%. V lost 0 bases and J 1 base, leaving 6 bases between the germline ends. CDR3 length: 14 residues. This clone was picked up one time. Patients with a history of autoimmune disease or on systemic immunosuppression were excluded. Source: CD4+ or CD8+ T cells sorted from blood, taken in a trial of the OX40 agonist ivuxolimab. The V call is TRBV23-1, the J call TRBJ2-5, with D hard to call. TRBV23-1 is marked as an open reading frame, function uncertain. The source of this sequence is an adult with an advanced solid tumor such as melanoma, head and neck, liver or kidney cancer. CDR3 sequence reads: CASSQSRAQETQYF. CDR3 nucleotides: TGCGCCAGCAGTCAATCCAGAGCCCAAGAGACCCAGTACTTC.